Following are 31 T cell receptor beta chains from one sample sequenced in a study of blood T cell repertoires in COVID-19. Libraries were prepared by immunoSEQ multiplex PCR; TCRdb keeps only in-frame clonotypes and omits some of them. The sample gives 70,000 or so clones, 86% of which show up once; about 4.2% is in the top ten. The sequencing sample was made of peripheral blood. The receptor set was obtained from a man between 70 and 80 years old with active COVID-19.

The chain employs TRBV7-9 and TRBJ2-5; D is unresolved. V lost 4 bases to trimming and J lost 2 bases, with 8 bases between them. Germline values: CDR1 SEHNR, CDR2 FQNEAQ (reference sequence). The CDR3 totals 13 residues. The CDR3 nucleotides are TGTGCCAGCAGCTGGGCTCTGCAAGAGACCCAGTACTTC. Amino acid sequence: CASSWALQETQYF.

The CDR3 here is CASSLRGAGPREQFF. CDR3 DNA sequence: TGTGCCAGCAGCCTACGGGGGGCCGGTCCCCGGGAGCAGTTCTTC. This sequence joins TRBV5-4 and TRBJ2-1; D is perhaps TRBD2 (7 bases). V was trimmed by 4 bases and J by 10 bases, leaving 21 bases between them. The germline CDR1 and CDR2 sequences are SGHNT and YYREEE (reference sequence). The CDR3 has 15 residues.

This clone was counted a few times. The chain has TRBV7-8 and TRBJ1-1; D is ambiguous. V lost 0 bases, J lost 7 bases, and 9 bases lay in between. The V gene's germline CDR1 is SGHVS and CDR2 FQNEAQ. There are 13 residues in the CDR3. CDR3 nucleotides: TGTGCCAGCAGCTTAGCCGTGGCAGGTGAAGCTTTCTTT. Its translation is CASSLAVAGEAFF.

This clone was seen only once. The rearrangement uses TRBV19 and TRBJ2-1, with 9 bases fitting TRBD2. The CDR3 has 15 amino acids. J was trimmed by 6 bases and V by 4 bases; bases with no gene match: 7. Germline V lookup: CDR1 LNHDA, CDR2 SQIVND (reference sequence). The CDR3 sequence is CASSTASGISNEQFF. The CDR3 region has the DNA TGTGCCAGTAGTACCGCTAGCGGGATCTCCAATGAGCAGTTCTTC. The full variable domain, rest sourced from reference TRBV19 and TRBJ2-1, is DGGITQSPKYLFRKEGQNVTLSCEQNLNHDAMYWYRQDPGQGLRLIYYSQIVNDFQKGDIAEGYSVSREKKESFPLTVTSAQKNPTAFYLCASSTASGISNEQFFGPGTRLTVL.

This clone was detected once. V gene TRBV9 combines with J gene TRBJ2-7; maybe TRBD1 (6 bases). The CDR3 has 16 amino acids. CDR1 SGDLS and CDR2 YYNGEE come from the germline V gene. Trimming shortened V by 0 bases and J by 3 bases, and 16 bases separated the two germline ends. The CDR3 reads CASSVGPQGTHYEQYF. CDR3 nucleotides: TGTGCCAGCAGCGTAGGCCCCCAGGGGACCCACTACGAGCAGTACTTC.

The chain carries TRBV11-2 and TRBJ2-5, with D maybe TRBD1 (5 bases). V lost 1 base and J 3 bases, leaving 12 bases between the germline ends. Germline V lookup: CDR1 SGHAT, CDR2 FQNNGV. The CDR3 contains 15 residues. This CDR3 reads CASSLVPDREETQYF. CDR3 nucleotide sequence: TGTGCCAGCAGCTTAGTCCCTGACAGAGAAGAGACCCAGTACTTC.

V and J are TRBV30 and TRBJ1-5; D is unclear. The V gene lost 3 bases and the J gene lost 0 bases, with 9 bases spanning the gap. This CDR3 has 14 residues. Germline CDR1 and CDR2: GTSNPN and SVGIG (reference sequence). The CDR3 here is CAWRPPYSNQPQHF. CDR3 coding DNA: TGTGCCTGGAGGCCCCCCTATAGCAATCAGCCCCAGCATTTT.

The chain employs TRBV5-1 and TRBJ2-1; D might be TRBD2 (6 bases). The V end lost 4 bases, the J end lost 3 bases, and 17 bases lay between the germline ends. The germline CDR1 and CDR2 sequences are SGHRS and YFSETQ. This CDR3 is built from 16 residues. In DNA, the CDR3 is TGCGCCAGCAGCAGAACCCCGCTAGCGAACTACAATGAGCAGTTCTTC. Protein product: CASSRTPLANYNEQFF.

The chain joins TRBV28 to TRBJ1-1, with a weak D call TRBD1 (6 bases). V was pared by 8 bases and J by 0 bases, with 10 bases between. The CDR3 has 13 residues. The germline CDR1 and CDR2 sequences are MDHEN and SYDVKM. The CDR3 reads CASGGSLNTEAFF. The CDR3 coding sequence is TGTGCCAGCGGGGGCAGCCTGAACACTGAAGCTTTCTTT. The full variable domain, its missing parts supplied by reference TRBV28 and TRBJ1-1, is DVKVTQSSRYLVKRTGEKVFLECVQDMDHENMFWYRQDPGLGLRLIYFSYDVKMKEKGDIPEGYSVSREKKERFSLILESASTNQTSMYLCASGGSLNTEAFFGQGTRLTVV.

This chain uses TRBV18 with TRBJ2-7, with 7 nucleotides matching TRBD2. V was clipped by 2 bases and J by 6 bases; unmatched bases: 1. The CDR3 extends over 12 amino acids. Per germline, CDR1 KGHSH and CDR2 LQKENI. The CDR3 region is CASSPGEGEQYF. The CDR3 DNA reads as TGTGCCAGCTCACCAGGGGAGGGCGAGCAGTACTTC.

Points on this clone: The junction departs from the called germline gene at one end, perhaps through a read error. The rearrangement joins TRBV7-7 to TRBJ2-2; 10 bases are shared with TRBD1. This CDR3 contains 14 residues. Germline V gene data show CDR1 as SSHAT and CDR2 as FNYEAQ (reference sequence). CDR3 bases: TGTGCTAGCAGCTTAGGGACAGGGGCCGGGGAGCTGTTTTTT. Its translation is CASSLGTGAGELFF.

The chain recombines TRBV4-2 with TRBJ2-6, with D maybe TRBD1 (6 bases). Germline-derived CDR1 and CDR2 are LGHNA and YNFKEQ. This CDR3 is 18 amino acids long. The V and J ends lost 2 bases and 0 bases respectively, with 14 bases between them. The CDR3, as DNA: TGTGCCAGCAGCCAACCCGGGACAACCCTCTCTGGGGCCAACGTCCTGACTTTC. This gives the protein CASSQPGTTLSGANVLTF.

The chain has TRBV11-3 and TRBJ2-3; perhaps TRBD1 as D (6 bases). CDR3 length equals 15 residues. V lost 5 bases and J lost 2, with 14 bases in between. CDR1 is SGHNT, CDR2 YENEEA, per germline. CDR3 bases: TGTGCCAGCAGCCTCAGGACAGCATACACAGATACGCAGTATTTT. Encoded protein: CASSLRTAYTDTQYF.

The CDR3 spells CASSYSDNSNQPQHF. In DNA, the CDR3 is TGTGCCAGCAGTTACTCCGACAATAGCAATCAGCCCCAGCATTTT. This chain connects TRBV6-6 to TRBJ1-5, with D unresolved. Germline loops: CDR1 MNHNY, CDR2 SVGAGI (reference sequence). The CDR3 contains 15 residues. The V end lost 0 bases, the J end lost 0 bases, and 6 bases lay between the germline ends.

A note on this clone: At one boundary the junction diverges from the germline segment, which might be a read error. The rearrangement joins TRBV28 to TRBJ2-5; D might be TRBD1 (6 bases). Germline CDR1 is MDHEN and CDR2 is SYDVKM. The CDR3 is 12 amino acids. The DNA for the CDR3 is TGTGCCAGCAGTCCTGACCCACAGGGCGAGGACTTC. The encoded protein is CASSPDPQGEDF.

The rearrangement uses TRBV19 and TRBJ2-4; TRBD1 agrees at 7 bases. In germline, CDR1 is LNHDA, CDR2 SQIVND (reference sequence). The CDR3 sequence is 12 residues long. Germline trimming cut 7 bases from V and 7 bases from J; bases unmatched to any gene: 4. DNA for the CDR3: TGTGCCAGTATGGAGACAGGGAACATTCAGTACTTC. Amino acids: CASMETGNIQYF.

V gene TRBV5-1 combines with J gene TRBJ1-2, with a possible D match to TRBD1 (6 bases). Trimming stripped 0 bases from V and 4 bases from J, with 13 bases between. The germline CDR1 and CDR2 sequences are SGHRS and YFSETQ. The CDR3 is 15 residues long. The CDR3 sequence is CASSLDGGEGYGYTF. The CDR3 DNA reads TGCGCCAGCAGCTTGGATGGGGGCGAAGGCTATGGCTACACCTTC.

The chain couples TRBV5-1 to TRBJ2-7; 8 positions agree with TRBD2. CDR3 length equals 13 residues. CDR1 SGHRS and CDR2 YFSETQ come from the germline V gene. The V segment lost 9 bases and the J segment 5 bases; nucleotides outside the gene matches: 10. The CDR3 sequence is CATPGGGWNEQYF. DNA for the CDR3: TGCGCCACCCCCGGGGGGGGTTGGAACGAGCAGTACTTC.

V is TRBV15 and J is TRBJ2-7; no reliable D call. The germline CDR1 and CDR2 sequences are LNHNV and YYDKDF (reference sequence). Deletions cut 3 bases from V and 2 bases from J, with 8 bases between. The CDR3 is made up of 13 amino acids. CDR3 nucleotide sequence: TGTGCCACCAGCAGCAAGCGCGCCTACGAGCAGTACTTC. Amino acid sequence: CATSSKRAYEQYF.

J is TRBJ2-1 and V is TRBV2; 13 bases fit TRBD2. CDR3 length: 17 amino acids. The V gene end was trimmed by 5 bases and the J gene end by 0 bases; junction bases not matched to a gene: 4. Germline V gene data show CDR1 as SNHLY and CDR2 as FYNNEI. The CDR3 spells CASSPRTSGSSYNEQFF. The DNA of the CDR3 is TGTGCCAGCAGTCCACGGACTAGCGGGAGCTCCTACAATGAGCAGTTCTTC.

This clone was detected only a few times. The genes are TRBV4-2 and TRBJ1-1, with 8 bases identical to TRBD1. The germline V gene encodes CDR1 LGHNA and CDR2 YNFKEQ. J gave up 0 bases and V 4 bases, and 4 bases lay outside the gene matches. The CDR3 consists of 15 residues. The CDR3 sequence is CASSPTGALNTEAFF. The CDR3 DNA is TGTGCCAGCAGCCCGACAGGGGCCCTGAACACTGAAGCTTTCTTT.

The V and J genes are TRBV18 and TRBJ1-2; 8 bases fit TRBD1. The CDR3 loop spans 15 amino acids. Germline values: CDR1 KGHSH, CDR2 LQKENI. With 0 bases clipped from V and 4 bases from J, the junction kept 4 bases outside the gene matches. CDR3 loop: CASSPPAGGVYGYTF. CDR3 DNA: TGTGCCAGCTCACCACCGGCAGGGGGCGTCTATGGCTACACCTTC.

This clone has a single count. The J gene is TRBJ2-7, the V gene TRBV24-1, with a weak D call TRBD1 (6 bases). The germline gives CDR1 KGHDR, CDR2 SFDVKD. V was trimmed by 5 bases and J by 3 bases, leaving 10 bases between them. The CDR3 is 13 residues long. CDR3 in DNA: TGTGCCACCAGTGGAGGGGACAACTACGAGCAGTACTTC. Protein: CATSGGDNYEQYF.

The V and J genes are TRBV3-1 (or the pseudogene TRBV3-2) and TRBJ2-1, with a possible D match to TRBD2 (6 bases). The ends were cut back, 4 bases at V and 12 bases at J, with 13 bases in the middle. Germline CDR1 and CDR2: LGHDT and YNNKEL (reference sequence). The CDR3 is 12 residues long. In nucleotides, the CDR3 is TGTGCCAGCAGCCGCGGGACTTTGGGGCAGTTCTTC. Translating it yields CASSRGTLGQFF.

V and J are TRBV19 and TRBJ2-3; 8 nucleotides agree with TRBD1. Trimming took 9 bases from V and 10 from J; bases not matched to a gene: 12. CDR3 length: 13 residues. Germline V lookup: CDR1 LNHDA, CDR2 SQIVND (reference sequence). CDR3 sequence (DNA): TGTGCCAGCCTGTCCCGGGACAGGTTGGCGCAGTATTTT. This sequence encodes CASLSRDRLAQYF. The variable domain in full, with the rest retrieved from reference TRBV19 and TRBJ2-3, is DGGITQSPKYLFRKEGQNVTLSCEQNLNHDAMYWYRQDPGQGLRLIYYSQIVNDFQKGDIAEGYSVSREKKESFPLTVTSAQKNPTAFYLCASLSRDRLAQYFGPGTRLTVL.

The chain employs TRBV5-4 and TRBJ1-1; 9 bases align to TRBD1. The CDR3 has 17 amino acids. Germline V gene lookup returns CDR1 SGHNT and CDR2 YYREEE (reference sequence). The V segment lost 2 bases and the J segment 4 bases; nucleotides outside the gene matches: 12. The CDR3, as DNA: TGTGCCAGCAGCTTCCCGACAGGGGGGGTTAGGGGCACTGAAGCTTTCTTT. It encodes CASSFPTGGVRGTEAFF. The variable domain in full, completed from reference TRBV5-4 and TRBJ1-1, reads ETGVTQSPTHLIKTRGQQVTLRCSSQSGHNTVSWYQQALGQGPQFIFQYYREEENGRGNFPPRFSGLQFPNYSSELNVNALELDDSALYLCASSFPTGGVRGTEAFFGQGTRLTVV.

This clone was counted many times. This chain connects TRBV4-1 to TRBJ1-3; D might be TRBD1 (6 bases). V was cut by 1 base and J by 0 bases, with 16 bases left in between. This CDR3 spans 18 amino acids. Germline V CDR1 and CDR2: MGHRA, YSYEKL. CDR3 amino acids: CASSQGGRGSSSGNTIYF. CDR3 DNA sequence: TGCGCCAGCAGCCAAGGCGGGAGGGGGTCCTCCTCTGGAAACACCATATATTTT.

The chain couples TRBV23-1 to TRBJ2-7; 7 nucleotides match TRBD1. TRBV23-1 is flagged as an ORF with uncertain function. V dropped 10 bases and J dropped 2; count of bases not matched to a gene: 11. This CDR3 contains 14 residues. The CDR3 here is CATQGGQLTYEQYF. CDR3 DNA: TGCGCCACCCAAGGGGGACAGCTAACCTACGAGCAGTACTTC.

V is TRBV5-6 and J is TRBJ2-5, with a tentative D call TRBD2 (5 bases). Trimming pared 5 bases from V and 0 bases from J, leaving 11 bases between. The CDR3 is 14 amino acids. Germline V lookup: CDR1 SGHDT, CDR2 YYEEEE. CDR3 DNA: TGTGCCAGCAGGGGAGCGGCCTACCAAGAGACCCAGTACTTC. Protein sequence: CASRGAAYQETQYF.

This rearrangement joins TRBV9 to TRBJ2-1, with 9 bases fitting TRBD2. The CDR3 runs to 20 residues. Per the germline V gene, CDR1 is SGDLS and CDR2 is YYNGEE. V was pared by 3 bases and J by 0 bases, with 16 bases of the junction left unmatched. Here the CDR3 DNA reads TGTGCCAGCAGCGCCCCTCCTAGCGGGGAAAAACCAAGCTCCTACAATGAGCAGTTCTTC. This sequence encodes CASSAPPSGEKPSSYNEQFF.

The V call is TRBV7-8, the J call TRBJ2-7, with a possible D match to TRBD1 (6 bases). Germline V CDR1 and CDR2: SGHVS, FQNEAQ. CDR3 size: 19 residues. The V gene lost 4 bases and the J gene lost 2 bases, with 27 bases spanning the gap. DNA for the CDR3: TGTGCCAGCAGCTCCGTCCGCAAAATCCGGACAGACCTACCCTACGAGCAGTACTTC. It translates to CASSSVRKIRTDLPYEQYF.